This T cell receptor (beta chain) stems from a study of CD8+ T cells in alopecia areata. Study context: The drug, oral tofacitinib, was given to treated patients at 5 to 10 mg twice daily.

Study-wide results and limits: Patients shared TCRs less clearly than mice did, possibly owing to HLA.

The germline V gene encodes CDR1 SQVTM and CDR2 ANQGSEA. Trimming cost V 5 bases and J 8 bases; bases outside gene matches: 8. This CDR3 contains 13 residues. Extracted RNA was reverse transcribed, and the resulting cDNA served as sequencing template. Profiled with immunoSEQ multiplex PCR; TCRdb holds only in-frame clones, not every one. The table records some 170,000 clones, less than 75% of them present only once. With respect to this clone: The antigen is undetermined.

The sequence was obtained from a human donor with alopecia areata. The chain has TRBV29-1 and TRBJ2-2; 7 positions match TRBD1. The sample here was CD8+ T cells sorted from blood, taken at week 0. The chain's CDR3 is CSVPGQVAGELFF. The CDR3 nucleotides are TGCAGCGTTCCAGGACAGGTCGCAGGGGAGCTGTTTTTT.